What follows are 18 T cell receptor beta chains derived from one specimen sequenced in a study of graft-versus-host responses after intestinal transplantation. Here immunoSEQ multiplex PCR was the method, and the copy in TCRdb shows in-frame clones only, minus some. The profile shows tens of thousands of clones, about 85% of them singletons. Grafts had their tissue processed, releasing intraepithelial and lamina propria lymphocytes. The sample consisted of ileum tissue, taken more than 200 days after intestinal transplant. These receptors were obtained from a human patient who received an intestinal transplant, so some T cells may come from the graft donor.

The chain recombines TRBV5-1 with TRBJ2-1; 9 bases map to TRBD1. This CDR3 is built from 13 residues. The trim removed 4 bases at V and 6 bases at J, leaving 2 bases unmatched. In germline, CDR1 is SGHRS, CDR2 YFSETQ. The CDR3 coding sequence is TGCGCCAGCAGCCAGACAGGGGGCAATGAGCAGTTCTTC. Translated, it gives CASSQTGGNEQFF.

A single count supports this clone. The chain links TRBV9 to TRBJ2-1; 14 bases fit TRBD2. Germline V gene data show CDR1 as SGDLS and CDR2 as YYNGEE. The CDR3 is 18 amino acids. With V trimmed by 0 bases and J by 8 bases, 10 bases remained unmatched. The CDR3 spells CASSVVEGLAGAGDEQFF. The CDR3 DNA follows: TGTGCCAGCAGCGTAGTTGAGGGACTAGCGGGAGCTGGAGATGAGCAGTTCTTC. The full variable domain, its missing parts supplied by reference TRBV9 and TRBJ2-1, is DSGVTQTPKHLITATGQRVTLRCSPRSGDLSVYWYQQSLDQGLQFLIQYYNGEERAKGNILERFSAQQFPDLHSELNLSSLELGDSALYFCASSVVEGLAGAGDEQFFGPGTRLTVL.

The chain uses TRBV7-2 and TRBJ1-1; the match to TRBD1 covers 7 bases. This CDR3 comprises 13 residues. Losses at the gene ends were 2 bases for V and 3 bases for J; bases not matched to a gene: 0. Germline CDR1 is SGHTA and CDR2 is FQGNSA. The CDR3 sequence is CASSLTGDTEAFF. In nucleotides, the CDR3 is TGTGCCAGCAGCTTAACAGGGGACACTGAAGCTTTCTTT.

This CDR3 is CASSPQGNEQFF. DNA for the CDR3: TGCGCCAGCAGCCCACAGGGAAATGAGCAGTTCTTC. The chain recombines TRBV5-1 with TRBJ2-1; D may be TRBD1 (6 bases). Between the trimmed V and J ends, which lost 4 bases and 7 bases, there was a span of 9 bases. Germline V gene data show CDR1 as SGHRS and CDR2 as YFSETQ. This CDR3 has 12 amino acids. The full variable domain, in which reference TRBV5-1 and TRBJ2-1 provide the parts outside the CDR3, is KAGVTQTPRYLIKTRGQQVTLSCSPISGHRSVSWYQQTPGQGLQFLFEYFSETQRNKGNFPGRFSGRQFSNSRSEMNVSTLELGDSALYLCASSPQGNEQFFGPGTRLTVL.

This sequence joins TRBV2 and TRBJ2-7; D possibly corresponds to TRBD2 (5 bases). The CDR3 extends over 22 amino acids. Deletions cut 6 bases from V and 2 bases from J, with 38 bases between. Germline lookup yields CDR1 SNHLY and CDR2 FYNNEI. This chain's CDR3 is CASSYPTDAGVGVGSVPYEQYF. Here the CDR3 DNA reads TGTGCCAGCAGCTATCCCACGGACGCCGGTGTCGGAGTTGGGAGTGTCCCCTACGAGCAGTACTTC.

V usage is TRBV2 and J usage is TRBJ2-1; 7 bases are shared with TRBD1. The length of the CDR3 is 16 residues. Unmatched junction bases numbered 9, after V lost 3 bases and J lost 4 bases. Germline loops: CDR1 SNHLY, CDR2 FYNNEI. The CDR3, as DNA: TGTGCCAGCAGTGATCTCTTGGGACAGACTTACAATGAGCAGTTCTTC. This translates into CASSDLLGQTYNEQFF.

The J gene is TRBJ2-1, the V gene TRBV15; 7 bases align to TRBD2. The CDR3 extends over 14 amino acids. CDR1 and CDR2 from the germline V gene are LNHNV and YYDKDF (reference sequence). V lost 9 bases and J lost 0; bases outside the gene matches: 5. CDR3 amino acids: CATIAGASYNEQFF. The CDR3 DNA follows: TGTGCCACGATAGCGGGCGCCTCCTACAATGAGCAGTTCTTC.

This chain joins TRBV4-1 and TRBJ2-2; D not resolved. The CDR3 consists of 14 residues. Germline CDR1 MGHRA, CDR2 YSYEKL. Deletions cut 1 base from V and 0 bases from J, with 3 bases between. CDR3 sequence: CASSQGANTGELFF. The CDR3 coding sequence is TGCGCCAGCAGCCAAGGTGCGAACACCGGGGAGCTGTTTTTT.

J is TRBJ2-7 and V is TRBV6-5, with 8 bases aligning to TRBD2. This CDR3 contains 14 residues. Looked up from germline, CDR1 is MNHEY and CDR2 is SVGAGI. Unmatched junction bases numbered 6, after V lost 4 bases and J lost 4 bases. The CDR3 here is CASSSLSGSYEQYF. Here the CDR3 DNA reads TGTGCCAGCAGTTCCCTCAGCGGGAGTTACGAGCAGTACTTC.

The chain links TRBV4-1 to TRBJ2-1, with D perhaps being TRBD1 or TRBD2 (6 bases each). Trimming cost V 1 base and J 8 bases, with 15 bases left between them. Germline V gives CDR1 MGHRA, CDR2 YSYEKL. This CDR3 contains 15 residues. The CDR3 nucleotides read TGCGCCAGCAGCCAAGGCGCGGGACAACTAGATGAGCAGTTCTTC. The encoded protein is CASSQGAGQLDEQFF.

This chain uses TRBV28 with TRBJ1-2; tentatively, D is TRBD1 (5 bases). CDR3 length: 15 amino acids. V was cut by 3 bases and J by 2 bases, with 13 bases left in between. Germline CDR1 and CDR2: MDHEN and SYDVKM. The CDR3 sequence is CASSFLAGLNYGYTF. In nucleotides, the CDR3 is TGTGCCAGCAGTTTCTTGGCAGGGCTAAACTATGGCTACACCTTC.

This clone was recorded once. This chain connects TRBV5-1 to TRBJ1-1; tentatively, D is TRBD1 (6 bases). V was pared by 2 bases and J by 1 base, with 12 bases between. Germline-derived CDR1 and CDR2 are SGHRS and YFSETQ. This CDR3 region has 15 residues. The chain's CDR3 is CASSFVAGANTEAFF. CDR3 DNA sequence: TGCGCCAGCAGCTTTGTGGCAGGGGCGAACACTGAAGCTTTCTTT.

CDR3 DNA sequence: TGCGCCAGCAGCCCCGGGACAGGGGTGGACGAGCAGTACTTC. Translation: CASSPGTGVDEQYF. The chain carries TRBV5-1 and TRBJ2-7, with 10 bases matching TRBD1. The CDR3 contains 14 residues. The germline V gene has CDR1 SGHRS and CDR2 YFSETQ. J gave up 5 bases and V 4 bases, and 6 bases lay outside the gene matches.

The rearrangement links TRBV5-1 to TRBJ2-6, with no clear D. This CDR3 is 16 amino acids long. The V gene lost 4 bases and the J gene lost 0 bases, with 11 bases spanning the gap. Germline V gene data show CDR1 as SGHRS and CDR2 as YFSETQ. DNA for the CDR3: TGCGCCAGCAGCCTTGGACCGATCTCTGGGGCCAACGTCCTGACTTTC. Encoded protein: CASSLGPISGANVLTF.

The genes are TRBV10-3 and TRBJ1-1, with D tentatively TRBD1 (5 bases). The CDR3 has 11 amino acids. CDR1 is ENHRY and CDR2 is SYGVKD in the germline V gene. CDR3 in DNA: TGTGCAAGTGGGGGGAACACTGAAGCTTTCTTT. Translating it yields CASGGNTEAFF.

CDR3 protein: CASSMRGGGANVLTF. CDR3 nucleotide sequence: TGTGCCAGTAGTATGCGGGGCGGTGGGGCCAACGTCCTGACTTTC. The chain links TRBV19 to TRBJ2-6; TRBD2 might be the D (6 bases). Trimming stripped 3 bases from V and 3 bases from J, with 9 bases between. CDR1 LNHDA and CDR2 SQIVND come from the germline V gene (reference sequence). There are 15 residues in the CDR3.

The chain has TRBV6-5 and TRBJ2-3; a weak D match, TRBD1 (6 bases). V lost 6 bases and J 3 bases, leaving 10 bases between the germline ends. Germline V lookup: CDR1 MNHEY, CDR2 SVGAGI. The CDR3 runs to 13 residues. The CDR3 sequence is CASSQTGTDTQYF. In nucleotides, the CDR3 is TGTGCCAGCAGCCAAACAGGGACAGATACGCAGTATTTT.

The chain employs TRBV11-2 and TRBJ2-7, with TRBD2 matching over 10 bases. Germline CDR1 reads SGHAT; CDR2 reads FQNNGV. Trimming removed 5 bases from V and 6 bases from J; junction bases left unmatched: 10. CDR3 size: 15 residues. Written as DNA, the CDR3 is TGTGCCAGCAGCGTACTAGCGGGGACCTTCGGCGAGCAGTACTTC. Its protein is CASSVLAGTFGEQYF.